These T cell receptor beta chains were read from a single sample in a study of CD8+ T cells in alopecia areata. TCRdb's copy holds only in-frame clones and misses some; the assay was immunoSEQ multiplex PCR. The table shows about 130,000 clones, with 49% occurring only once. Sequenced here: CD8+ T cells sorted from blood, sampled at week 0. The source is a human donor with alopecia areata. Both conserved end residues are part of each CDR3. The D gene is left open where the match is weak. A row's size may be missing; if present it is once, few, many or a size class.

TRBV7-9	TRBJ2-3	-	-	TGTGCCAGCAGCTCGCCTAAGGATACGCAGTATTTT	CASSSPKDTQYF
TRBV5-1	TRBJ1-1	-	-	TGCGCCAGCAGCGGGGAGACAGGCATGAACACTGAAGCTTTCTTT	CASSGETGMNTEAFF
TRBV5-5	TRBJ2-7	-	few	TGTGCCAGCAGCTTGATGACAGCCTACGAGCAGTACTTC	CASSLMTAYEQYF
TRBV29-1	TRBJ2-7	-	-	TGCAGCGTTGAGGGGGGGGCGAACGAGCAGTACTTC	CSVEGGANEQYF
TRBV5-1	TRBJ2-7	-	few	TGCGCCAGCAGCTTGGAACCTACAGGGATATACGAGCAGTACTTC	CASSLEPTGIYEQYF
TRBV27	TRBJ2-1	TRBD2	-	TGTGCCAGCAGTTTGGACAGACTAGCGGAATACAATGAGCAGTTCTTC	CASSLDRLAEYNEQFF
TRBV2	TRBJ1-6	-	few	TGTGCCCAGCAGCGCTCGGGCCAAGTCTTTCTCCACTTT	CAQQRSGQVFLHF
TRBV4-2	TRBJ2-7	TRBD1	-	TGTGCCAGCAGCCAAACAGGGGGTCTGGACGAGCAGTACTTC	CASSQTGGLDEQYF
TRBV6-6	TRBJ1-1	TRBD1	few	TGTGCCAGCAGTGGACAGGGGGTGAACACTGAAGCTTTCTTT	CASSGQGVNTEAFF
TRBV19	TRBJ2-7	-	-	TGTGCCAGTAGTTCCCCCGGGGATTCCTACGAGCAGTACTTC	CASSSPGDSYEQYF
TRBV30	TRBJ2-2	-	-	TGTGCCTGGAGCCTAGGGCCTAGTACCACCGGGGAGCTGTTTTTT	CAWSLGPSTTGELFF
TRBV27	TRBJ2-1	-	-	TGTGCCAGCAGTTTACGATGGGTGAATGAGCAGTTCTTC	CASSLRWVNEQFF
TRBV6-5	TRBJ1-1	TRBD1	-	TGTGCCAGCAGAATGACAGGGGAAGCTTTCTTT	CASRMTGEAFF
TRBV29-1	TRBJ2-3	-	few	TGCAGCGTTGATACGGGGACTAGCACAGATACGCAGTATTTT	CSVDTGTSTDTQYF
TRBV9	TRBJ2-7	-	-	TGTGCCAGCAGCGTAGATAGGGTTGACGAGCAGTACTTC	CASSVDRVDEQYF
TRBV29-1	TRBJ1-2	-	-	TGCAGTTCCCTCCGGGGAGACTATGGCTACACCTTC	CSSLRGDYGYTF
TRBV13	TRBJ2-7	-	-	TGTGCCAGCAGCGAGAAAATGGACGCCAGCTCCTACGAGCAGTACTTC	CASSEKMDASSYEQYF
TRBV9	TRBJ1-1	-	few	TGTGCCAGCAGCGTAGGAGGGCGGACTGAAGCTTTCTTT	CASSVGGRTEAFF
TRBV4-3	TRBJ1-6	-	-	TGCGCCAGCAGCCAAGAACAGTTGTATAATTCACCCCTCCACTTT	CASSQEQLYNSPLHF
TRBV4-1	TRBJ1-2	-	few	TGCGCCAGCAGCCCTGAAGGGGGAGGTTATGGCTACACCTTC	CASSPEGGGYGYTF
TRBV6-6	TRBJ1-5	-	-	TGTGCCAGCAGTGTGAGGGACAAAGCAGCCCAGCCCCAGCATTTT	CASSVRDKAAQPQHF
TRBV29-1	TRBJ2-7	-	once	TGCAGCGTTGAAGAAGGGCAGGGGATCGAGCAGTACTTC	CSVEEGQGIEQYF
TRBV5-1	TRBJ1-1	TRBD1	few	TGCGCCAGCAGCTCCGGGACAGGACTCGAAGCTTTCTTT	CASSSGTGLEAFF